This T cell receptor (beta chain) was recovered during a study of shared clonotypes between healthy human individuals. Some clones are missing from TCRdb's copy, which holds only in-frame ones; the method was immunoSEQ multiplex PCR. The sample contains millions of clones, roughly 94% of which appear only once. As regards this clone: Its antigen is unidentified.

Study observations and caveats: Clonotypes shared by all four sorted-subset donors had higher generation probabilities than non-shared clonotypes.

V was pared by 4 bases and J by 0 bases, with 11 bases of the junction left unmatched. Germline lookup yields CDR1 SGHRS and CDR2 YFSETQ. This CDR3 spans 19 amino acids. The V and J genes are TRBV5-1 and TRBJ2-6; the match to TRBD2 covers 9 bases. The sample taken for sequencing was naive CD4+ T cells sorted from blood. The subset denotes: CD45RA+ positively selected. The source of this sequence is a man younger than 35 in good health. In nucleotides, the CDR3 is TGCGCCAGCAGCCTCTCACCTCTAGCGGGACTCTCTGGGGCCAACGTCCTGACTTTC. It codes for CASSLSPLAGLSGANVLTF.